The sequence of this TCR beta chain was determined in a study of control samples from healthy donors and cancer patients (TCRdb year 2020). CDR1 is given as SGHKS and CDR2 as YYEKEE, both from the germline V gene (reference sequence). The CDR3 goes from the cysteine to the phenylalanine over 15 residues. CDR3 DNA only is kept here, 45 bases in frame from base 1. The trim is 0 bases for V and 5 bases for J, with a gap of 14 bases between the germline ends. Turning to this clone: Its antigen is unknown. No base-level quality is on record; no much larger clone is a single base apart.

Library preparation was by the immunoSEQ multiplex PCR assay. Imported from immuneACCESS, the table was reduced by TCRdb to in-frame sequences with V and J called. These copies leave out some clones; in studies compared against another copy, an unresolved V gene accounts for under half, and the cause of the remainder is not known. The sample data list about 180,000 clones, and approximately 92% of these were observed just once. Roughly 1.3% of the sample comes from the top ten. This chain is built from TRBV5-5 and TRBJ1-1; the D gene cannot be named for sure. The sequenced material came from blood. The receptor was derived from a young man in good health. Read as DNA, the sequence is TGTGCCAGCAGCTTGGTTGCTAGGCCCGAAACTGAAGCTTTCTTT. Translated, this is CASSLVARPETEAFF.